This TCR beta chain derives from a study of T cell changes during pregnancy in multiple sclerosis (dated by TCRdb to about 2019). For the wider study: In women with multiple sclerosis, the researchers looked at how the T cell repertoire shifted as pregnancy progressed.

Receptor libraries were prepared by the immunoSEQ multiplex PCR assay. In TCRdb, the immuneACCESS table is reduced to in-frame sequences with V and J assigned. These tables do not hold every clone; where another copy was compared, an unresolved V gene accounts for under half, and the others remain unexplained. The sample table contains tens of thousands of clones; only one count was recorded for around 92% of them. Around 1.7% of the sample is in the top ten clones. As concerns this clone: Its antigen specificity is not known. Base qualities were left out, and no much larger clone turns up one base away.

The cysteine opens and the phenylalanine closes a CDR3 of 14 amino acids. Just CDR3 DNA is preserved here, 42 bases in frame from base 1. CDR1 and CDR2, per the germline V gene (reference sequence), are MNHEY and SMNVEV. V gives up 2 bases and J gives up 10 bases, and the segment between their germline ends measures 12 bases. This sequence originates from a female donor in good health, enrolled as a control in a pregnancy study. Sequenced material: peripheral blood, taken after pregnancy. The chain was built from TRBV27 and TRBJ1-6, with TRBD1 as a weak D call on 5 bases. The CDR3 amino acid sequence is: CASSLGGSRSPLHF. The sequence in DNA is TGTGCCAGCAGTTTAGGGGGGTCCCGATCACCCCTCCACTTT.